The clone carrying this T cell receptor (beta chain) has more than one count but fewer than ten. The antigen is unknown. The data were taken from a study of beta chain features in type 1 diabetes. Study summary: Healthy donors and patients showed comparable age, gender and cell yields. The study, taken as a whole, reports: Equally in patients and controls, shorter templates might have been favored by PCR. Any role of HLA type in TCRB rearrangement remained unresolved here. The VDJ junctions of type 1 diabetes patients carried fewer insertions and more deletions. Moderate yet significant TCRB CDR3 shortening was seen in Type 1 diabetes patients in all four CD4+ subsets.

V was cut by 10 bases and J by 2 bases, with 12 bases left in between. The germline gives CDR1 ENHRY, CDR2 SYGVKD. CDR3 length equals 12 residues. All of the isolated RNA was reverse transcribed, so expressed TCRB transcripts were sequenced. This table comes from immunoSEQ multiplex PCR, and its TCRdb copy is limited to in-frame clones, with some not included. The sample has some 290,000 clones, roughly an eighth seen once. The J gene is TRBJ2-7, the V gene TRBV10-3; D is unresolved. The sequencing input was naive CD4+ T cells from blood. This clonotype originated in a man younger than 45 with type 1 diabetes. The CDR3: CATSQDTYEQYF. The CDR3 DNA is TGTGCCACCAGCCAGGATACCTACGAGCAGTACTTC.